This T cell receptor beta chain stems from a study of T cells expressing NK-cell markers. Across the study: Within the sequenced cohort of eight donors, seven exhibited HCMV seropositivity and one was seronegative.

The CDR3 runs to 18 residues. TCRdb reprocessed the 5' RACE reads and reports one entry per CDR3 protein, with no DNA. Its table records some 440,000 distinct CDR3 sequences. This chain joins TRBV12-3 or TRBV12-4 and TRBJ2-7; TCRdb returns TRBD1, unconfirmable since there is no DNA. The clonotype was recovered from a woman aged 45 to 65 in good health. Sequenced material: blood T cells: a sorted CD56 or NKG2C T cell subset, CD4+ or CD8+ T cells, or bulk PBMC T cells (not recorded which). CDR3 region: CASSSYPGTGYGSYEQYF.